Sequencing of this TCR beta chain was carried out in a study of cytomegalovirus exposure and HLA in healthy donors. Study outcomes and limitations: Later on, an analysis showed TCR association rates differing by HLA locus, with DRB1 the most and HLA-C the fewest. The presence/absence work took it that sequencing depth was about the same across donors. Per a prior analysis, the majority of TCR beta V segments were productive roughly 87% or roughly 30% of the time. Later analysis reportedly placed an Asian-associated ancestry cluster below the roughly 690-donor mean in N-insertions.

PCR involved 60 Vbeta and 13 Jbeta primers. The table came from immunoSEQ multiplex PCR; TCRdb's copy has only in-frame clones and leaves some out. Seen here are about 150,000 clones, more than 75% observed once, and the top ten hold 14%. Comment on this clone: Its antigen is currently unknown.

The germline gives CDR1 LGHNA, CDR2 YNFKEQ. CDR3 length: 15 amino acids. This clonotype was sampled from a woman aged 40 to 50 in good health and CMV-seronegative. The chain uses TRBV4-2 and TRBJ2-5; 9 bases fit TRBD2. The assigned J gene may be wrong: the sequence end matches TRBJ2-7 better. The sample comprised PBMCs. CDR3: CASSQALAGTYEQYF. The DNA for the CDR3 is TGTGCCAGCAGCCAGGCCCTAGCGGGGACCTACGAGCAGTACTTC.